The TCR beta chain described here comes from a study of vaccination and CD4 T cells after COVID-19. As for the study in general: Median time from COVID diagnosis to post-COVID sampling was over 85 days (35 to 161).

Study conclusions and caveats: Spike mono-reactivity was found in 304 of 307 vaccine-specific clones from convalescent patients.

At the Johns Hopkins FTIC core, DNA taken from cultured CD4+ T cells was sequenced by way of the Oncomine TCR Beta short-read assay. TCRdb fed the PCR reads into MiXCR, producing one record per CDR3 protein. The table lists 15,000 or so distinct CDR3 sequences, about 44% of them singletons. The treatment: roughly ten-day PBMC culture with coronavirus spike peptide pools or control peptides (ViraFEST assay). Using peptide pools, antigen-specific T cells were expanded in ViraFEST before TCRs were sequenced. The culture of two million PBMCs per well included about 11 IU/ml IL-2 and around 10 ug/ml peptide pools. The CDR3 totals 13 residues. Germline V lookup: CDR1 SGHRS, CDR2 YFSETQ. V lost 0 bases to trimming and J lost 10 bases, with 8 bases between them. A note on this clonotype: The antigen remains undetermined.

This clonotype originated in a human donor who had recovered from COVID-19. What was sequenced was CD4+ T cells from blood, cultured in vitro. The chain is built from TRBV5-1 and TRBJ1-6; D remains ambiguous. The CDR3 DNA sequence: TGCGCCAGCAGCTTGGCTGGGAGGTCACCCCTCCACTTT. It translates to CASSLAGRSPLHF.